This TCR beta chain emerged from a study of metastatic and nonmetastatic thyroid tumors. Study background: Where malignant and benign thyroid patients were concerned, repertoires were compared across blood and tumor or nodule tissue. Study-level results: The study reportedly found significantly higher TCR beta diversity in malignant thyroid tumors than benign nodules, in blood and tumor.

TCRdb ran MiXCR on the PCR reads. The sample records about 33,000 clones, more than 15% being singletons. As to this clone: Its antigen is unidentified.

No treatment had been given to any patient before thyroid surgery. CDR1 is MGHRA, CDR2 YSYEKL, per germline. V was clipped by 1 base and J by 2 bases; unmatched bases: 4. The CDR3 has 15 amino acids. The V gene is TRBV4-1, the J gene TRBJ2-7, with 8 bases matching TRBD1. The sample taken for sequencing was blood. The clonotype was recovered from a female donor with papillary thyroid cancer or a benign thyroid nodule (not recorded which). Some clones in this sample may be carry-over from other donors' samples. The CDR3 reads CASSQGRGRAYEQYF. The CDR3 DNA reads as TGCGCCAGCAGCCAAGGCAGGGGGCGCGCCTACGAGCAGTACTTC.